This T cell receptor (beta chain) is drawn from a study of T-cell reconstitution after alpha-beta-depleted transplantation in children. This clonotype was counted between two and nine times. Molecular barcoding with unique molecular identifiers was used for the TCRbeta library. TCRdb itself ran the PCR reads through MiXCR, one entry per CDR3 protein. Altogether roughly 500,000 distinct CDR3 sequences are present, about 33% being singletons, with the ten largest covering more than 2%. Trimming shortened V by 3 bases and J by 2 bases, and 20 bases separated the two germline ends. The length of the CDR3 is 16 residues. CDR1 is DFQATT and CDR2 is SNEGSKA in the germline V gene (reference sequence).

The receptor's source is a human donor who donated a stem cell graft to a child with aplastic anemia. Sequenced material: PBMCs from the stem cell graft donor, taken from the stem cell graft. V is TRBV20-1 and J is TRBJ2-7, with a tentative D call TRBD2 (6 bases). CDR3 region: CSARDWRGLLTYEQYF. CDR3 bases: TGCAGTGCTAGGGACTGGAGGGGACTTTTAACCTACGAGCAGTACTTC.